These 28 T cell receptor beta chains were sequenced from one sample in a study of cytomegalovirus exposure and HLA in healthy donors. The method was immunoSEQ multiplex PCR; TCRdb's version includes in-frame clones alone and lacks a portion of them. The sample carries tens of thousands of clones, around 81% recorded once. Input material: PBMCs. The receptors shown here come from a man aged 30 to 45 in good health and CMV-seronegative.

V is TRBV7-8 and J is TRBJ2-7; TRBD2 matches 8 bases. The ends lost 6 bases at V and 3 bases at J; junction bases unmatched: 7. The CDR3 is 14 residues long. Germline lookup yields CDR1 SGHVS and CDR2 FQNEAQ. The CDR3 DNA reads as TGTGCCAGCAGTTCCGGGACTAGACGCTACGAGCAGTACGTC. Translation: CASSSGTRRYEQYV.

This rearrangement joins TRBV28 to TRBJ2-1, with 7 bases identical to TRBD1. V dropped 9 bases and J dropped 5; count of bases not matched to a gene: 10. The CDR3 is made up of 14 amino acids. Germline lookup yields CDR1 MDHEN and CDR2 SYDVKM. The CDR3 loop is CASTMGQLNNEQFF. DNA for the CDR3: TGTGCCAGTACGATGGGACAGCTTAACAATGAGCAGTTCTTC.

The chain links TRBV5-1 to TRBJ2-2; perhaps TRBD1 as D (6 bases). Germline CDR1 and CDR2: SGHRS and YFSETQ. The CDR3 runs 19 residues. V was shortened by 0 bases and J by 0 bases, with 18 bases between the two germline ends. The CDR3 loop reads CASSLDLRGPGANTGELFF. CDR3 in DNA: TGCGCCAGCAGCTTGGATCTGAGAGGCCCAGGGGCGAACACCGGGGAGCTGTTTTTT.

V is TRBV11-1 and J is TRBJ1-6; D remains ambiguous. Germline-derived CDR1 and CDR2 are SGHAT and FQDESV (reference sequence). CDR3 length: 16 amino acids. Trimming cost V 5 bases and J 5 bases, with 16 bases left between them. CDR3 region: CASSPYRGGDNSPLHF. In nucleotides, the CDR3 is TGTGCCAGCAGCCCCTACCGGGGTGGTGATAATTCACCCCTCCACTTT.

The V and J genes are TRBV15 and TRBJ2-3; TRBD2 aligns across 9 bases. V gave up 0 bases and J gave up 2 bases; unmatched junction bases: 12. Looked up from germline, CDR1 is LNHNV and CDR2 is YYDKDF (reference sequence). The CDR3 sequence is 19 residues long. DNA of the CDR3: TGTGCCACCAGCAGAGAGGGGCGGGGGGGGCTGAGAGACACAGATACGCAGTATTTT. This translates into CATSREGRGGLRDTDTQYF.

J is TRBJ1-2 and V is TRBV27, with D tentatively TRBD1 (6 bases). This CDR3 is built from 16 residues. CDR1 is MNHEY, CDR2 SMNVEV, per germline (reference sequence). Trimming removed 5 bases at V and 8 bases at J, with 24 bases between. CDR3 sequence: CASSAYTGTTGEGYTF. CDR3 coding DNA: TGTGCCAGCAGTGCCTATACCGGGACAACCGGGGAGGGCTACACCTTC.

CDR3 residues: CASRMDRGNYGYTF. The CDR3 bases are TGTGCCAGCAGGATGGACAGGGGGAACTATGGCTACACCTTC. The genes are TRBV6-5 and TRBJ1-2, with 10 bases lining up with TRBD1. CDR1 is MNHEY, CDR2 SVGAGI, per germline. V dropped 6 bases and J dropped 2; count of bases not matched to a gene: 3. This CDR3 contains 14 residues.

This clone showed up just a few times. The gene calls are TRBV19 and TRBJ1-5; TRBD1 aligns across 9 bases. Germline loops: CDR1 LNHDA, CDR2 SQIVND (reference sequence). V trimming: 5 bases; J trimming: 6 bases; junction bases outside the gene matches: 5. The CDR3 sequence is 14 residues long. CDR3 region: CASSRQGGGQPQHF. The DNA for the CDR3 is TGTGCCAGTAGTCGACAGGGGGGTGGTCAGCCCCAGCATTTT.

This clone was counted a single time. J is TRBJ1-1 and V is TRBV7-2; D might be TRBD1 (6 bases). The CDR3 covers 15 residues. The V end was cut by 1 base, the J end by 0 bases, with 9 bases between. Germline CDR1 reads SGHTA; CDR2 reads FQGNSA. Written as DNA, the CDR3 is TGTGCCAGCAGCTTAGGGGGGGGCTTGAACACTGAAGCTTTCTTT. It encodes CASSLGGGLNTEAFF.

The J gene is TRBJ2-7, the V gene TRBV11-1; 10 bases fit TRBD1. The junction had 5 bases not matched to a gene; V was cut back by 3 bases and J by 0 bases. Germline values: CDR1 SGHAT, CDR2 FQDESV (reference sequence). The CDR3 length is 16 residues. CDR3 region: CASSFLRTGGSYEQYF. The CDR3 region has the DNA TGTGCCAGCAGCTTTCTCCGGACAGGGGGCTCCTACGAGCAGTACTTC.

This chain joins TRBV2 and TRBJ1-1; D possibly corresponds to TRBD1 (6 bases). Germline values: CDR1 SNHLY, CDR2 FYNNEI. The CDR3 runs to 12 residues. V gave up 7 bases and J gave up 4 bases, with 10 bases separating them. The DNA for the CDR3 is TGTGCCAGCAAAAAAGGGGGCACTGAAGCTTTCTTT. Protein: CASKKGGTEAFF.

The genes are TRBV7-8 and TRBJ2-7; 7 positions match TRBD1. CDR1 and CDR2 from the germline V gene are SGHVS and FQNEAQ. Trimming took 1 base from V and 3 from J; bases not matched to a gene: 6. The CDR3 contains 15 residues. The DNA of the CDR3 is TGTGCCAGCAGCTTAGAGGGACAGAGTAACTACGAGCAGTACTTC. This gives the protein CASSLEGQSNYEQYF.

The J gene is TRBJ2-1, the V gene TRBV11-3; D is unresolved. The CDR3 spans 13 residues. The V gene lost 4 bases and the J gene lost 13 bases, with 17 bases spanning the gap. The germline CDR1 and CDR2 sequences are SGHNT and YENEEA. In nucleotides, the CDR3 is TGTGCCAGCAGCTCCGAACCTATTGGTAAACAGTTCTTC. It translates to CASSSEPIGKQFF. Variable domain in full (rest from reference TRBV11-3 and TRBJ2-1): EAGVVQSPRYKIIEKKQPVAFWCNPISGHNTLYWYLQNLGQGPELLIRYENEEAVDDSQLPKDRFSAERLKGVDSTLKIQPAELGDSAVYLCASSSEPIGKQFFGPGTRLTVL.

The rearrangement uses TRBV19 and TRBJ2-2, with D perhaps TRBD2 (5 bases). The V gene lost 7 bases and the J gene lost 6 bases, with 15 bases spanning the gap. The germline V gene has CDR1 LNHDA and CDR2 SQIVND (reference sequence). CDR3 length: 14 amino acids. This CDR3 is CASIRGVDAGELFF. CDR3 coding DNA: TGTGCCAGTATCCGGGGTGTCGACGCCGGGGAGCTGTTTTTT.

J is TRBJ1-2 and V is TRBV27, with 8 bases that match TRBD1. Germline CDR1 and CDR2: MNHEY and SMNVEV (reference sequence). Trimming removed 3 bases from V and 4 bases from J; junction bases left unmatched: 7. The CDR3 contains 15 residues. The chain's CDR3 is CASSFPRTGFYGYTF. Written as DNA, the CDR3 is TGTGCCAGCAGTTTCCCCCGGACAGGGTTCTATGGCTACACCTTC.

The chain recombines TRBV4-3 with TRBJ2-5; 10 nucleotides agree with TRBD2. The trim removed 2 bases at V and 1 base at J, leaving 7 bases unmatched. The germline gives CDR1 LGHNA, CDR2 YSLEER. The length of the CDR3 is 17 residues. The CDR3: CASSQSPAGGAQETQYF. CDR3 DNA sequence: TGCGCCAGCAGCCAAAGCCCAGCGGGGGGGGCCCAAGAGACCCAGTACTTC.

This clone came up a few times. The V gene is TRBV7-6, the J gene TRBJ1-5, with a tentative D call TRBD1 (5 bases). Trimming removed 1 base from V and 8 bases from J, with 15 bases in between. This CDR3 has 15 residues. CDR1 is SGHVS, CDR2 FNYEAQ, per germline. In DNA form, the CDR3 reads TGTGCCAGCAGCTTAGGGCCTCGGGTAGGGGAGCCCCAGCATTTT. It specifies CASSLGPRVGEPQHF.

In its sample, this clone was seen a few times. The chain links TRBV19 to TRBJ2-2; TRBD2 matches at 11 bases. Germline-derived CDR1 and CDR2 are LNHDA and SQIVND (reference sequence). Trimming removed 3 bases from V and 7 bases from J; junction bases left unmatched: 4. The CDR3 runs to 15 residues. DNA for the CDR3: TGTGCCAGTAGTATGACTAGCGGGGCAAACGGGGAGCTGTTTTTT. This translates into CASSMTSGANGELFF.

This rearrangement joins TRBV7-2 to TRBJ2-7; 8 bases are a match to TRBD2. Unmatched junction bases numbered 6, after V lost 5 bases and J lost 0 bases. CDR3 length: 15 residues. Germline V gene data show CDR1 as SGHTA and CDR2 as FQGNSA. CDR3 nucleotides: TGTGCCAGCAGCATAGGCGGGGGGCCCTCCTACGAGCAGTACTTC. It is translated as CASSIGGGPSYEQYF. The full variable domain, its missing parts supplied by reference TRBV7-2 and TRBJ2-7, is GAGVSQSPSNKVTEKGKDVELRCDPISGHTALYWYRQSLGQGLEFLIYFQGNSAPDKSGLPSDRFSAERTGGSVSTLTIQRTQQEDSAVYLCASSIGGGPSYEQYFGPGTRLTVT.

This chain connects TRBV9 to TRBJ2-1, with 7 nucleotides matching TRBD2. CDR1 is SGDLS and CDR2 is YYNGEE in the germline V gene. The CDR3 is 16 amino acids. With V trimmed by 4 bases and J by 4 bases, 11 bases remained unmatched. The CDR3 region is CASSSPEGGSYNEQFF. The CDR3 DNA sequence: TGTGCCAGCAGCTCGCCAGAGGGAGGGTCTTACAATGAGCAGTTCTTC.

This sequence joins TRBV6-1 and TRBJ2-7, with 8 positions matching TRBD2. Losses at the gene ends were 2 bases for V and 7 bases for J; bases not matched to a gene: 10. The germline gives CDR1 MNHNS, CDR2 SASEGT. The CDR3 has 15 residues. CDR3 residues: CASSEPSGSQWEQYF. Here the CDR3 DNA reads TGTGCCAGCAGTGAACCGAGCGGGAGCCAGTGGGAGCAGTACTTC.

The chain links TRBV4-3 to TRBJ1-1; D uncertain. This CDR3 is built from 15 residues. The germline gives CDR1 LGHNA, CDR2 YSLEER. V lost 0 bases, J lost 6 bases, and 14 bases lay in between. The CDR3 DNA sequence: TGCGCCAGCAGCCAAGAACCCCACCGGGAATCTGAAGCTTTCTTT. Protein product: CASSQEPHRESEAFF.

The V call is TRBV2, the J call TRBJ1-5, with D possibly TRBD1 on 5 matching bases. Trimming shortened V by 4 bases and J by 7 bases, and 14 bases separated the two germline ends. Germline V CDR1 and CDR2: SNHLY, FYNNEI. This CDR3 is 14 amino acids long. The CDR3 loop is CASSVAQGNQPQHF. Written as DNA, the CDR3 is TGTGCCAGCAGTGTAGCGCAGGGTAACCAGCCCCAGCATTTT.

This sequence joins TRBV6-4 and TRBJ2-1; D not certain. The CDR3 is 13 residues long. The V end was cut by 3 bases, the J end by 12 bases, with 15 bases between. Germline-derived CDR1 and CDR2 are MRHNA and SNTAGT. CDR3 coding DNA: TGTGCCAGCAGTGAATCTCCCGGAGTAGGGCAGTTCTTC. It codes for CASSESPGVGQFF.

The V and J genes are TRBV6-1 and TRBJ2-7; TRBD1 matches 10 bases. This CDR3 has 14 residues. The V gene's germline CDR1 is MNHNS and CDR2 SASEGT. The J segment lost 7 bases and the V segment lost 8 bases, leaving 11 bases of the junction unmatched. The CDR3 DNA reads TGTGCCAGCCGGGGGGGGACAGGGGCGGAAGAGCAGTACGTC. Its translation is CASRGGTGAEEQYV.

The chain uses TRBV2 and TRBJ1-2; D might be TRBD1 (6 bases). The CDR3 consists of 14 residues. Trimming left V 1 base short and J 9 bases short, with 15 bases between. The V gene's germline CDR1 is SNHLY and CDR2 FYNNEI. CDR3 nucleotides: TGTGCCAGCAGTGAAGAACAGGGCTTGTATAGCTACACCTTC. Its translation is CASSEEQGLYSYTF.

The V and J genes are TRBV7-9 and TRBJ2-7, with D unclear. The CDR3 runs to 14 residues. Trimming cost V 3 bases and J 4 bases, with 13 bases left between them. Germline V gene lookup returns CDR1 SEHNR and CDR2 FQNEAQ (reference sequence). The CDR3 here is CASSLTRGPYEQYF. In nucleotides, the CDR3 is TGTGCCAGCAGCTTGACCAGAGGCCCTTACGAGCAGTACTTC.

This clone was counted a few times. Germline and junction disagree at one end, which may indicate a read error. The chain recombines TRBV6-5 with TRBJ2-7; the match to TRBD1 covers 7 bases. CDR3 length equals 13 residues. The germline gives CDR1 MNHEY, CDR2 SVGAGI. CDR3 nucleotides: TGTGCCAGCAGTTACTCGAGTTCAACAGGGGAGTTCTTC. Translating gives CASSYSSSTGEFF.